A single sample gave rise to the 2 T cell receptor beta chains below, sequenced in a study of T cell repertoires in cytomegalovirus infection. TCRdb redid the calling of the reads with MiXCR, one entry per CDR3 protein. Seen here are around 130,000 distinct CDR3 sequences, 20% to 30% observed once, and the top ten hold roughly 35%. For these receptors, no antigen is known. Material: PBMCs, sequenced either directly or after in vitro stimulation (not recorded which). The receptor set was obtained from a human donor in good health (CMV status not recorded). Some clones in this sample may be carry-over from other donors' samples.

This clonotype was observed a few times. The chain recombines TRBV7-9 with TRBJ1-6, with D maybe TRBD1 (5 bases). Trimming took off 3 bases at V and 14 bases at J, with 17 bases between the two ends. Germline assignment: CDR1 SEHNR and CDR2 FQNEAQ (reference sequence). The CDR3 is 14 amino acids. The CDR3: CASSLIRERATLHF. Written as DNA, the CDR3 is TGTGCCAGCAGCTTGATCAGGGAGAGAGCCACCCTCCACTTT.

The chain is built from TRBV5-4 and TRBJ2-7; D gene uncertain. CDR1 is SGHNT and CDR2 is YYREEE in the germline V gene (reference sequence). CDR3 length: 13 amino acids. Trimming took off 2 bases at V and 7 bases at J, with 13 bases between the two ends. In DNA form, the CDR3 reads TGTGCCAGCAGCTTAGACCGGAGCTGGGAGCAGTACGTC. It yields the protein CASSLDRSWEQYV.